This T cell receptor beta chain came from a study of blood T cell repertoires in COVID-19. Background on the study: The United States, Italy and Spain provided the acute and convalescent COVID-19 samples. T cells, B-cell-depleted T cells, or PBMCs provided the cDNA or gDNA that served as material.

This CDR3 is 14 amino acids long. As processed by the authors: Amplified reference gene primers provided the basis for estimating nucleated cell counts. TCRdb's table, derived via immunoSEQ multiplex PCR, lists solely in-frame clones and lacks some. From that table come the V and J calls and clone size; the DNA was used to work out D and trimming. The sample includes a few hundred thousand clones, around 89% seen only once; the top ten take roughly 6%. Seattle patients were enrolled during active infection and followed longitudinally. The receptor was isolated from a woman between 50 and 59 years old with COVID-19, enrolled during active disease. The sequenced material came from peripheral blood. The chain has TRBV21-1 and TRBJ1-1; no check of the table's D call, TRBD1, against the DNA was made. TRBV21-1 is a known pseudogene. In DNA, the CDR3 is TGTGCCAGCAGCAAAGGGAGGGGGCACACTGAAGCTTTCTTT. It specifies CASSKGRGHTEAFF.